The rows below give T cell receptor beta chains drawn from one sample of a study of shared clonotypes between healthy human individuals. Using immunoSEQ multiplex PCR, the repertoire was profiled, and TCRdb retains in-frame clones only, with some absent. The profile shows fewer than 850,000 clones, 90% to 98% of them singletons. Sequenced: naive CD8+ T cells sorted from blood. The source is a young man in good health. Both conserved end residues are part of each CDR3. The D gene is left open where the match is weak. The size field is filled for only some rows; it gives once, few, many or a size class.

CDR3nt	CDR3aa	abundance	v_gene	j_gene	d_gene
TGTGCCAGCAGCTCCTCCGAGGGTAGCTATGAGCAGTTCTTC	CASSSSEGSYEQFF	-	TRBV13	TRBJ2-1	-
TGTGCTCAGGCCTGGGGCCCGAACACTGAAGCTTTCTTT	CAQAWGPNTEAFF	once	TRBV2	TRBJ1-1	-
TGTGCCAGCAGTTCCGGTCGCCAGGGGTTCTCTGGAAACACCATATATTTT	CASSSGRQGFSGNTIYF	-	TRBV27	TRBJ1-3	-
TGCGCCAGCAGTGGGCTTAGGACTGGATACAATGAGCAGTTCTTC	CASSGLRTGYNEQFF	-	TRBV10-2	TRBJ2-1	-
TGTGCCAGCAGTTCTGGACTAGCGGGAGCGAACATTCAGTACTTC	CASSSGLAGANIQYF	-	TRBV27	TRBJ2-4	TRBD2
TGCGCCAGCAGCCCCCCGGGACTCAGGGGCTTC	CASSPPGLRGF	-	TRBV5-1	TRBJ2-4	-
TGCAGCGTTGATTTGGGACAGGGCTGGGAGACCCAGTACTTC	CSVDLGQGWETQYF	-	TRBV29-1	TRBJ2-5	TRBD1
TGTGCCACCAGCAGGGAACTCCACCAGCCCCAGCATTTT	CATSRELHQPQHF	-	TRBV15	TRBJ1-5	-
TGTGCCAGCAGCTTAGGGGTAGCGGGACAATACGAGCAGTACTTC	CASSLGVAGQYEQYF	once	TRBV11-2	TRBJ2-7	TRBD2
TGTGCCAGCGCGTTTTCGGGCAGGCTGTACGAGCAGTACTTC	CASAFSGRLYEQYF	-	TRBV27	TRBJ2-7	-
TGTGCCAGCAGGGACGGCTACGAGCAGTACTTC	CASRDGYEQYF	-	TRBV2	TRBJ2-7	-
TGTGCCAGCAGCTCGCCAGAGGAACTAGCGGGAGAGTCCTACGAGCAGTACTTC	CASSSPEELAGESYEQYF	-	TRBV7-6	TRBJ2-7	TRBD2
TGTGCCAGCAGCTTATATCCTAGCGGGAGTGATACGCAGTATTTT	CASSLYPSGSDTQYF	-	TRBV7-9	TRBJ2-3	TRBD2
TGTGCCAGCAGCTCCTTGACTGCTCTCGGCTACGAGCAGTACTTC	CASSSLTALGYEQYF	-	TRBV7-9	TRBJ2-7	-
TGTGCCAGCAGTGGGATAAAAGTTGACCCGGTCCTCTACAATGAGCAGTTCTTC	CASSGIKVDPVLYNEQFF	-	TRBV6-1	TRBJ2-1	-
TGTGCCAGCAGTTTGATCCTAGAAACCCACAATGAGCAGTTCTTC	CASSLILETHNEQFF	-	TRBV28	TRBJ2-1	-
TGTGCCAGCTCCACCCTCAACCTGCAGGGATTTGACACTGAAGCTTTCTTT	CASSTLNLQGFDTEAFF	-	TRBV7-9	TRBJ1-1	-
TGTGCCAGCTCACCGCCCACGGGGAAAGCGGGGGCCATGAACACTGAAGCTTTCTTT	CASSPPTGKAGAMNTEAFF	-	TRBV18	TRBJ1-1	-
TGCAGCGTTGGAAGGGAAGAACATCCGTCCTACGAGCAGTACTTC	CSVGREEHPSYEQYF	-	TRBV29-1	TRBJ2-7	-
TGTGCCAGCAGCCAAGCGGTGACAGGCACCTCTGGGGCCAACGTCCTGACTTTC	CASSQAVTGTSGANVLTF	-	TRBV4-2	TRBJ2-6	-
TGTGCCAGCAGCCCTAGCGGGAGCTACGAGCAGTACTTC	CASSPSGSYEQYF	-	TRBV9	TRBJ2-7	TRBD2
TGCGCCAGCAGCCAAGCAGACAGTCAAGAGACCCAGTACTTC	CASSQADSQETQYF	-	TRBV4-3	TRBJ2-5	-
TGTGCCAGCGGGTACCGTAATCAGCCCCAGCATTTT	CASGYRNQPQHF	-	TRBV6-5	TRBJ1-5	-
TGTGCCAGCAGCCCCCCCCTTCGGCAGGGAGGGACTGAAAAACTGTTTTTT	CASSPPLRQGGTEKLFF	-	TRBV7-9	TRBJ1-4	-
TGTGCCAGCAGCTTAGACAGGACAGCCTGGGAGACCCAGTACTTC	CASSLDRTAWETQYF	-	TRBV7-2	TRBJ2-5	-
TGTGCCAGCTCACCACCTTGGGACAGCCGCGAGCAGTACTTC	CASSPPWDSREQYF	-	TRBV18	TRBJ2-7	TRBD1
TGTGCCAGCAGTAGGACTAGCGGGAGTAGGAATGAGCAGTTCTTC	CASSRTSGSRNEQFF	-	TRBV28	TRBJ2-1	TRBD2
TGCGCCAGCAGCCAAGTCGGACTAGCGGGAGGGAACAATGAGCAGTTCTTC	CASSQVGLAGGNNEQFF	-	TRBV4-3	TRBJ2-1	TRBD2
TGCGCCAGCAGCTGGGTGACACGCAACGAGCAGTACTTC	CASSWVTRNEQYF	-	TRBV5-1	TRBJ2-7	-
TGTGCCAGCAGTTTTACAGGGATATACAATGAGCAGTTCTTC	CASSFTGIYNEQFF	-	TRBV27	TRBJ2-1	-
TGTGCCAGCAGCTTATCAAAAGGGACAGGGGACATCAGCTCCTACGAGCAGTACTTC	CASSLSKGTGDISSYEQYF	-	TRBV11-2	TRBJ2-7	TRBD1
TGCAGCGTTGGTACAGGGGGCTTTGAGACCCAGTACTTC	CSVGTGGFETQYF	-	TRBV29-1	TRBJ2-5	TRBD1
TGTGCCAGCAGCTTAGCGAGGGGTCAGTTTGATGAAAAACTGTTTTTT	CASSLARGQFDEKLFF	-	TRBV7-9	TRBJ1-4	-
TGTGCCAGCAGCTCAGAGCCTAGCGGGACCCTTTACAATGAGCAGTTCTTC	CASSSEPSGTLYNEQFF	-	TRBV7-9	TRBJ2-1	TRBD2
TGTGCCAGCAGTTTATTTGCGGGTTTCTCCTACGAGCAGTACTTC	CASSLFAGFSYEQYF	-	TRBV28	TRBJ2-7	-
TGTGCCAGCAACTTAGGGGGTATGGACACCGGGGAGCTGTTTTTT	CASNLGGMDTGELFF	-	TRBV11-2	TRBJ2-2	-
TGTGCCAGCAGTTACACTCGCGGACTAGCGAACAATGAGCAGTTCTTC	CASSYTRGLANNEQFF	-	TRBV6-5	TRBJ2-1	TRBD2
TGCAGCGTTGAAGGCCGGCTAGCGGGAGGGCCGTTCAATGAGCAGTTCTTC	CSVEGRLAGGPFNEQFF	-	TRBV29-1	TRBJ2-1	TRBD2
TGTGCCAGCAGCTTAAGCGCAGGACGCGGCACAGATACGCAGTATTTT	CASSLSAGRGTDTQYF	-	TRBV7-8	TRBJ2-3	-
TGTGCCAGCAGGGCCGGGGTAGCGGATGAGCAGTTCTTC	CASRAGVADEQFF	-	TRBV6-1	TRBJ2-1	-
TGTGCCAGCAGCTTAGGGGCGGAAAAGGTTCTAGAGACCCAGTACTTC	CASSLGAEKVLETQYF	-	TRBV7-6	TRBJ2-5	-